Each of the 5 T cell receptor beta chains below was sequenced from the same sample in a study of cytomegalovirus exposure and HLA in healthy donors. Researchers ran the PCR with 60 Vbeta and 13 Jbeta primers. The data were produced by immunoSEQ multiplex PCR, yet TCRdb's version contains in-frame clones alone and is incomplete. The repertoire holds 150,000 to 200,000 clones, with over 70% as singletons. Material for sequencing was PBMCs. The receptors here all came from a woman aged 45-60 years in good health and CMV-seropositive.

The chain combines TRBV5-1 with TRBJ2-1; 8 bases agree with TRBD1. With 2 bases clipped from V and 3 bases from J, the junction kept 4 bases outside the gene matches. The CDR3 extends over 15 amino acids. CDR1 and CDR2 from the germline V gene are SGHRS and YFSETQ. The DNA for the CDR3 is TGCGCCAGCAGCTTACAGGGGGAAGGCTACAATGAGCAGTTCTTC. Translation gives CASSLQGEGYNEQFF.

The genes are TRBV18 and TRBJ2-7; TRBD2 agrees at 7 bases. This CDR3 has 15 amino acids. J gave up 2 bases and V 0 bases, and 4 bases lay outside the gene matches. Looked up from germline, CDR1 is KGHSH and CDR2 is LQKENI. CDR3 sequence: CASSPPAGGTYEQYF. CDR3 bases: TGTGCCAGCTCACCACCCGCCGGGGGGACCTACGAGCAGTACTTC.

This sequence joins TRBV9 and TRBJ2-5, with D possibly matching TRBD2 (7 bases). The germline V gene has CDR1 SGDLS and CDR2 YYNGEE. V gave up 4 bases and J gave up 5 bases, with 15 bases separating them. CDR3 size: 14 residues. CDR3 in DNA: TGTGCCAGCAGCTCAAGGGGGGGGTTGGAGACCCAGTACTTC. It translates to CASSSRGGLETQYF.

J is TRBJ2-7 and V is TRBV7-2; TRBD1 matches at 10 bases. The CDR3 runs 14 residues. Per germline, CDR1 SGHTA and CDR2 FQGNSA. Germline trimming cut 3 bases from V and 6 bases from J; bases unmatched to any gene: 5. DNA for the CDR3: TGTGCCAGCAGCTTGAGTGGACAGGGGGGCGAGCAGTACTTC. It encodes CASSLSGQGGEQYF.

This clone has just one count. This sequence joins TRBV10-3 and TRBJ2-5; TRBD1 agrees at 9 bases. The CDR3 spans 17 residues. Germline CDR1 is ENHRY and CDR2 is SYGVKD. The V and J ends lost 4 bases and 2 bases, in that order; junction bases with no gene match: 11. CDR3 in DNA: TGTGCCATCAGTGCCCCGACAGGGGGAGGTTTACAAGAGACCCAGTACTTC. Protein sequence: CAISAPTGGGLQETQYF.